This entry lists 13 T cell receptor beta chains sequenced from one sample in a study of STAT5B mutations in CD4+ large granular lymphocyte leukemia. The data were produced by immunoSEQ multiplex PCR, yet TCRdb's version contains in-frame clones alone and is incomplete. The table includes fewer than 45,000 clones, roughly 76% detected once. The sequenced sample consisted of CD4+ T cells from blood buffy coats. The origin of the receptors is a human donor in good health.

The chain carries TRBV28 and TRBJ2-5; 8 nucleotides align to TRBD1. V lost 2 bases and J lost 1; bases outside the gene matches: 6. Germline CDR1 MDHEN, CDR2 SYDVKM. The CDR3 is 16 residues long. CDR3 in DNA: TGTGCCAGCAGTTTAGCGGGGACAGGCGTCCAAGAGACCCAGTACTTC. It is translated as CASSLAGTGVQETQYF.

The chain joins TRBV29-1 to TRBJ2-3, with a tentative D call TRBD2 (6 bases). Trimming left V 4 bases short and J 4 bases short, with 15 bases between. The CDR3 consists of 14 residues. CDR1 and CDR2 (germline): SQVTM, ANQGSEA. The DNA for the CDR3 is TGCAGCGTTGGGGTGGGGGGTCAGGCAGATACGCAGTATTTT. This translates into CSVGVGGQADTQYF.

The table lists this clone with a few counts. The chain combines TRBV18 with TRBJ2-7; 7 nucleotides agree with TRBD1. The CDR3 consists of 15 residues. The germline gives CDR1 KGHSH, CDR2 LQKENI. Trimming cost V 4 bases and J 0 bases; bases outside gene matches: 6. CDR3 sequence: CASSLGTVSSYEQYF. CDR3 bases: TGTGCCAGCTCACTAGGGACAGTAAGCTCCTACGAGCAGTACTTC.

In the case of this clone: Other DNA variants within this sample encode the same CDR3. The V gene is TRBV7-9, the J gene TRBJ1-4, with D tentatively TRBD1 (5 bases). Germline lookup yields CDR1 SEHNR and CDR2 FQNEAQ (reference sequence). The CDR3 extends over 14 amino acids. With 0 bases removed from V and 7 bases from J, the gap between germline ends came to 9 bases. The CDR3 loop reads CASSLAPGGEKLFF. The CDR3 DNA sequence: TGTGCCAGCAGCTTAGCCCCTGGGGGTGAAAAACTGTTTTTT.

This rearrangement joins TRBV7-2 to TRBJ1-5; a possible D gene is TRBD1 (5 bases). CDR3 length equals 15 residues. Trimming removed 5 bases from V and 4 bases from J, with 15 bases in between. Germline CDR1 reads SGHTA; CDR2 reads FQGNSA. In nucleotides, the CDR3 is TGTGCCAGCAGCGCAGAGCAGGGCCTAAATCAGCCCCAGCATTTT. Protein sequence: CASSAEQGLNQPQHF.

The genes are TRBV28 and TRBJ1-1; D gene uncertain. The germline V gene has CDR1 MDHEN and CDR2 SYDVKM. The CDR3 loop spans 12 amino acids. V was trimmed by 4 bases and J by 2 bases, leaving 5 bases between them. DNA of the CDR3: TGTGCCAGCAGTTGGGGTAACACTGAAGCTTTCTTT. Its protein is CASSWGNTEAFF.

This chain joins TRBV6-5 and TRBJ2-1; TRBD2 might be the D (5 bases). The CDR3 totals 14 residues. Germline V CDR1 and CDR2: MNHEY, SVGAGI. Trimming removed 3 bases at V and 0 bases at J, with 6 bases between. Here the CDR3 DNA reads TGTGCCAGCAGTTATGGGAGCTCCTACAATGAGCAGTTCTTC. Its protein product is CASSYGSSYNEQFF.

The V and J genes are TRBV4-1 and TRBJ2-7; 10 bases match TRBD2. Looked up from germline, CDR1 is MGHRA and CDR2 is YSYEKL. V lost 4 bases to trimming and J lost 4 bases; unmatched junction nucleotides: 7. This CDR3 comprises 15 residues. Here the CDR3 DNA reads TGCGCCAGCAGCCCCCGGACTAGCGGACAGTACGAGCAGTACTTC. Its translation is CASSPRTSGQYEQYF.

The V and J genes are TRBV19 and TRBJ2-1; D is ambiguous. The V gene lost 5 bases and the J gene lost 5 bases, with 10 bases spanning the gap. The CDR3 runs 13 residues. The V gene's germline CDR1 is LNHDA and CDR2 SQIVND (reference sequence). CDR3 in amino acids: CASSLPAHNEQFF. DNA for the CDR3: TGTGCCAGTAGTCTTCCAGCCCACAATGAGCAGTTCTTC. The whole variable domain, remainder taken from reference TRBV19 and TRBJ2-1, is DGGITQSPKYLFRKEGQNVTLSCEQNLNHDAMYWYRQDPGQGLRLIYYSQIVNDFQKGDIAEGYSVSREKKESFPLTVTSAQKNPTAFYLCASSLPAHNEQFFGPGTRLTVL.

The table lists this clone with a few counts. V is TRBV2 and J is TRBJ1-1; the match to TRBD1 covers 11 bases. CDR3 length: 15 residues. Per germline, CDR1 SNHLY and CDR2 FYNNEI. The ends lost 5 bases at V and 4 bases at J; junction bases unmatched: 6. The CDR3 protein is CASSRGDRGGTEAFF. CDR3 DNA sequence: TGTGCCAGCAGTCGGGGGGACAGGGGGGGCACTGAAGCTTTCTTT.

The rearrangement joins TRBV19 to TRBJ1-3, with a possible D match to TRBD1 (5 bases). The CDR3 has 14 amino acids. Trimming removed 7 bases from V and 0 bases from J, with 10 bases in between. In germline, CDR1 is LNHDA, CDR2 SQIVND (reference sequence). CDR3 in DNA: TGTGCCAGTATGGGGGGAGGCTCTGGAAACACCATATATTTT. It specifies CASMGGGSGNTIYF. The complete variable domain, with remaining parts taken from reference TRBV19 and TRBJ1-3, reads DGGITQSPKYLFRKEGQNVTLSCEQNLNHDAMYWYRQDPGQGLRLIYYSQIVNDFQKGDIAEGYSVSREKKESFPLTVTSAQKNPTAFYLCASMGGGSGNTIYFGEGSWLTVV.

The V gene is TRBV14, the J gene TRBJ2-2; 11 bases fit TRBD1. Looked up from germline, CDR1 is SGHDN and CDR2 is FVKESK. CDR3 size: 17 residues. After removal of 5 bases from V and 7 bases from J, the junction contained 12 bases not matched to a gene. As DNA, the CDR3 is TGTGCCAGCAGCACTCGGACAGGGGGCGTAATTAACGGGGAGCTGTTTTTT. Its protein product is CASSTRTGGVINGELFF.

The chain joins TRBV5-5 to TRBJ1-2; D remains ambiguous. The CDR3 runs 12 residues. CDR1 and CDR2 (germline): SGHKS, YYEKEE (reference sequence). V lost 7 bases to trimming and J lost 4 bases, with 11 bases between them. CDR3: CASPRKTYGYTF. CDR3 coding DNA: TGTGCCAGCCCGCGAAAGACCTATGGCTACACCTTC.